What follows are 10 T cell receptor beta chains derived from one specimen sequenced in a study of identical twins. TCRdb recomputed calls from the 5' RACE reads with MiXCR, one row per CDR3 protein. The sample records hundreds of thousands of distinct CDR3 sequences, approximately 18% being singletons. The sample also formed part of further work on T cells expressing NK-cell markers.

The sequenced sample consisted of PBMCs. The receptor set was obtained from a woman under 30 in good health.

This clonotype was seen a handful of times. The chain uses TRBV20-1 and TRBJ2-7; tentatively, D is TRBD1 (6 bases). The CDR3 loop spans 12 amino acids. CDR1 is DFQATT and CDR2 is SNEGSKA in the germline V gene (reference sequence). V was clipped by 2 bases and J by 6 bases, with 11 bases between them. In nucleotides, the CDR3 is TGCAGTGCTAGAAACAGGGAAGGCGAGCAGTACTTC. Translating it yields CSARNREGEQYF.

This clonotype turned up a few times. This rearrangement joins TRBV12-3 or TRBV12-4 to TRBJ2-2; 10 bases align to TRBD2. Trimming cost V 5 bases and J 6 bases; bases outside gene matches: 3. The CDR3 spans 14 residues. This CDR3 is CASSRAGGSGELFF. The DNA of the CDR3 is TGTGCCAGCAGTCGAGCGGGAGGGTCCGGGGAGCTGTTTTTT.

This clonotype was counted at least ten times. The rearrangement uses TRBV24-1 and TRBJ1-1, with TRBD1 as a possible D gene (5 bases). The CDR3 is 17 residues long. The V gene's germline CDR1 is KGHDR and CDR2 SFDVKD. V lost 1 base, J lost 1 base, and 15 bases lay in between. In nucleotides, the CDR3 is TGTGCCACCAGTGATTTTGGGTGGACGGACAAGAACACTGAAGCTTTCTTT. It specifies CATSDFGWTDKNTEAFF.

The chain carries TRBV5-1 and TRBJ2-3; D uncertain. Deletions cut 2 bases from V and 5 bases from J, with 12 bases between. The CDR3 spans 14 residues. Germline V gene lookup returns CDR1 SGHRS and CDR2 YFSETQ. The CDR3 is CASSFRRTQDTQYF. The CDR3 DNA is TGCGCCAGCAGCTTCCGGCGAACACAAGATACGCAGTATTTT.

The genes are TRBV6-1 and TRBJ1-2; D is ambiguous. The CDR3 consists of 15 residues. V was pared by 7 bases and J by 4 bases, with 19 bases between. Per the germline V gene, CDR1 is MNHNS and CDR2 is SASEGT. CDR3 bases: TGTGCCAGCACTCGACCCCCGCCGGTTGCCTATGGCTACACCTTC. The encoded protein is CASTRPPPVAYGYTF.

The V call is TRBV15, the J call TRBJ2-4; 10 nucleotides agree with TRBD1. The CDR3 is made up of 17 amino acids. Germline V lookup: CDR1 LNHNV, CDR2 YYDKDF (reference sequence). V was pared by 1 base and J by 5 bases, with 8 bases of the junction left unmatched. CDR3 protein: CATSRAPVGTGENIQYF. Written as DNA, the CDR3 is TGTGCCACCAGCAGAGCCCCGGTTGGGACAGGGGAAAACATTCAGTACTTC. The whole variable domain, remainder taken from reference TRBV15 and TRBJ2-4, is DAMVIQNPRYQVTQFGKPVTLSCSQTLNHNVMYWYQQKSSQAPKLLFHYYDKDFNNEADTPDNFQSRRPNTSFCFLDIRSPGLGDTAMYLCATSRAPVGTGENIQYFGAGTRLSVL.

V gene TRBV7-9 combines with J gene TRBJ2-3; TRBD2 matches at 8 bases. Germline V gene lookup returns CDR1 SEHNR and CDR2 FQNEAQ (reference sequence). The J segment lost 0 bases and the V segment lost 1 base, leaving 6 bases of the junction unmatched. CDR3 length equals 17 residues. CDR3 protein: CASSLVRGGSSTDTQYF. The CDR3 DNA reads as TGTGCCAGCAGCTTAGTACGGGGGGGTTCTAGCACAGATACGCAGTATTTT.

About this clonotype itself: Sequence at one end of the junction differs from germline and may be a read error. This sequence joins TRBV20-1 and TRBJ1-1; TRBD1 might be the D (5 bases). Germline CDR1 reads DFQATT; CDR2 reads SNEGSKA (reference sequence). The CDR3 runs 16 residues. The CDR3 DNA sequence: TGCAGTGCCAGAGAGGGGTACAAAACCTGGGGCACTGAAGCTTTCTTT. Its protein is CSAREGYKTWGTEAFF.

J is TRBJ2-7 and V is TRBV12-3 or TRBV12-4; D perhaps matches TRBD2 (6 bases). The germline V and J ends were trimmed by 3 bases and 3 bases, with 15 bases remaining between them. This CDR3 has 15 amino acids. CDR3 protein: CASSLAGKWVYEQYF. CDR3 DNA: TGTGCCAGCAGTTTGGCGGGAAAGTGGGTCTACGAGCAGTACTTC.

This rearrangement joins TRBV7-6 to TRBJ2-5, with 10 positions matching TRBD2. This CDR3 has 18 residues. Germline V gene lookup returns CDR1 SGHVS and CDR2 FNYEAQ. V was pared by 0 bases and J by 0 bases, with 7 bases of the junction left unmatched. The DNA for the CDR3 is TGTGCCAGCAGCTTAGCGCCCAGACTAGCGGGTTACCAAGAGACCCAGTACTTC. The encoded protein is CASSLAPRLAGYQETQYF.